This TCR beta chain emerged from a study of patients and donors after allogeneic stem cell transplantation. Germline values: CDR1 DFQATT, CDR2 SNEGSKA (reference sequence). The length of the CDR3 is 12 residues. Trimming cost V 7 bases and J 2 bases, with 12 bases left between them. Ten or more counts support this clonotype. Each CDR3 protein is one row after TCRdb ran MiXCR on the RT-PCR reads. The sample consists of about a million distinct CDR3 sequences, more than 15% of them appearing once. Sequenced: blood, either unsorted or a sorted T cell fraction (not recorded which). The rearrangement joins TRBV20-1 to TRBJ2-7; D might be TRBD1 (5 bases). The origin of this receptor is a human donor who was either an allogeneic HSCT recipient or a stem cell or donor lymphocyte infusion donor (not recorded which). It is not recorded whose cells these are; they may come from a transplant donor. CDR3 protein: CSGSKGPYEQYF. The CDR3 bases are TGCAGTGGGAGCAAGGGGCCCTACGAGCAGTACTTC.